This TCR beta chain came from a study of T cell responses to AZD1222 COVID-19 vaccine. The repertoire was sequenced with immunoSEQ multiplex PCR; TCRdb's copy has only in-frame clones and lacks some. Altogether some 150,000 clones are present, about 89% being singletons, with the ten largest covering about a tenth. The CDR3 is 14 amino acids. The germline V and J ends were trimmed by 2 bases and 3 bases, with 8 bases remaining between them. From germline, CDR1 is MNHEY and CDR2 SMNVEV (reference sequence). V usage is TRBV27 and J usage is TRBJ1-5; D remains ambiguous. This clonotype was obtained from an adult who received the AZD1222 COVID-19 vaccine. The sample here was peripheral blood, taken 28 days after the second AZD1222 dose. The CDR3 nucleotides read TGTGCCAGCAGTTTAGATAGAAACAATCAGCCCCAGCATTTT. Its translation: CASSLDRNNQPQHF.